These T cell receptor beta chains were read from a single sample in a study of patients with pleural tuberculosis. MiXCR, run by TCRdb on the reads, gives a single entry per CDR3 protein. The sample has some 29,000 distinct CDR3 sequences, approximately 20% seen once. The sequenced sample was peripheral blood. Source of these receptors: a human donor with pleural tuberculosis. CDR3s include the opening cysteine and the closing phenylalanine or tryptophan. Each record gives: J gene, clone size, D gene, V gene, CDR3 protein, CDR3 DNA. A D gene is named only where the DNA matches it firmly. Rows give clone size only sometimes, using once, few, many, or a class for an expanded clone.

TRBJ1-3	-	-	TRBV28	CASSFRSAGNTIYF	TGTGCCAGCAGTTTTAGGTCGGCGGGAAACACCATATATTTT
TRBJ1-1	many	-	TRBV12-3/TRBV12-4	CASSPTPLNTEAFF	TGTGCCAGCAGCCCTACCCCCCTGAACACTGAAGCTTTCTTT
TRBJ1-3	many	-	TRBV14	CASSPRAGTGGNTIYF	TGTGCCAGCAGCCCTCGCGCAGGGACGGGTGGAAACACCATATATTTT
TRBJ1-6	medium-sized	-	TRBV25-1	CASSDESFYNSPLHF	TGTGCCAGCAGTGACGAAAGCTTTTATAATTCACCCCTCCACTTT
TRBJ2-3	many	TRBD2	TRBV9	CASSAEGLRDDTQYF	TGTGCCAGCAGCGCAGAGGGACTAAGAGACGATACGCAGTATTTT
TRBJ2-2	many	-	TRBV3-1	CASSQVHRTGELFF	TGTGCCAGCAGCCAAGTTCACAGGACCGGGGAGCTGTTTTTT
TRBJ2-7	many	-	TRBV12-3/TRBV12-4	CASSNRDQSYEQYF	TGTGCCAGCAGTAACCGGGACCAATCTTACGAGCAGTACTTC
TRBJ1-1	medium-sized	TRBD1	TRBV6-1	CASIAGGTEAFF	TGTGCCAGCATTGCAGGGGGCACTGAAGCTTTCTTT
TRBJ2-3	many	-	TRBV7-2	CASSSLSYTQYF	TGTGCCAGCAGCTCCCTTTCTTATACGCAGTATTTT
TRBJ2-5	many	-	TRBV20-1	CSGADKETQYF	TGCAGTGGGGCGGATAAAGAGACCCAGTACTTC
TRBJ1-1	medium-sized	-	TRBV27	CASSFGQNTEAFF	TGTGCCAGCAGTTTCGGACAGAACACTGAAGCTTTCTTT
TRBJ2-1	many	-	TRBV19	CASLGLSYNEQFF	TGTGCCAGTTTGGGCCTCTCCTACAATGAGCAGTTCTTC
TRBJ2-2	many	-	TRBV28	CASSSVRANTGELFF	TGTGCCAGCAGTTCCGTTCGAGCGAACACCGGGGAGCTGTTTTTT
TRBJ1-2	medium-sized	-	TRBV27	CASSSRAAYYGYTF	TGTGCCAGCAGTTCTCGTGCAGCATACTATGGCTACACCTTC
TRBJ1-1	many	-	TRBV2	CASSYGQFGSKAFF	TGTGCCAGCAGTTACGGACAGTTTGGTTCGAAAGCTTTCTTT
TRBJ2-7	-	TRBD1	TRBV13	CATGAGGSYEQYF	TGTGCCACAGGGGCAGGGGGCTCCTACGAGCAGTACTTC
TRBJ2-1	many	TRBD2	TRBV7-7	CASSYLAVSSYNEQFF	TGTGCTAGCAGCTATCTAGCGGTGAGCTCCTACAATGAGCAGTTCTTC
TRBJ1-1	-	-	TRBV7-2	CASSLVGRGDTEAFF	TGTGCTAGCAGCTTAGTTGGCAGGGGAGACACTGAAGCTTTCTTT
TRBJ2-7	many	TRBD2	TRBV15	CATSRDFGTSNSYEQYF	TGTGCCACCAGCAGAGATTTCGGGACTAGCAATTCCTACGAGCAGTACTTC
TRBJ2-5	medium-sized	-	TRBV6-2/TRBV6-3	CASSLDTVFQETQYF	TGTGCCAGCAGTTTGGACACCGTATTCCAAGAGACCCAGTACTTC
TRBJ2-5	many	-	TRBV7-9	CASSLSGVETQYF	TGTGCCAGCAGCTTAAGTGGCGTAGAGACCCAGTACTTC
TRBJ2-5	many	-	TRBV6-1	CASQGNQETQYF	TGTGCCTCCCAGGGTAACCAAGAGACCCAGTACTTC
TRBJ2-7	many	-	TRBV12-3/TRBV12-4	CASSQETGLNYEQYF	TGTGCCAGCAGTCAAGAAACGGGGCTGAACTACGAGCAGTACTTC
TRBJ2-5	-	-	TRBV24-1	CATSDSLRAQETQYF	TGTGCCACCAGTGATAGTTTGAGGGCCCAAGAGACCCAGTACTTC
TRBJ2-6	once	-	TRBV14	CASSPSNSGANVLTF	TGTGCCAGCAGCCCATCTAACTCTGGGGCCAACGTCCTGACTTTC
TRBJ2-2	many	-	TRBV29-1	CSVDTNTGELFF	TGCAGCGTTGACACAAACACCGGGGAGCTGTTTTTT
TRBJ2-3	medium-sized	-	TRBV6-2/TRBV6-3	CASSYSGQVLTDTQYF	TGTGCCAGCAGTTACTCGGGTCAAGTGCTCACAGATACGCAGTATTTT
TRBJ1-1	many	-	TRBV7-2	CASSLVPLGGTEAFF	TGTGCCAGCAGCTTAGTGCCGCTAGGTGGCACTGAAGCTTTCTTT
TRBJ2-5	many	TRBD1	TRBV7-2	CASSSPSGTGKTQYF	TGTGCCAGCAGCTCCCCCTCGGGGACAGGGAAGACCCAGTACTTC
TRBJ1-1	medium-sized	TRBD1	TRBV20-1	CSALDRAANTEAFF	TGCAGTGCCTTAGACAGGGCAGCGAACACTGAAGCTTTCTTT
TRBJ2-7	many	-	TRBV19	CASSIPGTGSYEQYF	TGTGCCAGTAGTATCCCCGGGACCGGGTCCTACGAGCAGTACTTC
TRBJ1-1	-	-	TRBV7-9	CASILHGTEAFF	TGTGCCAGCATCTTACACGGCACTGAAGCTTTCTTT
TRBJ2-5	many	TRBD1	TRBV6-1	CASTKRTGGETQYF	TGTGCCAGTACGAAAAGGACAGGGGGAGAGACCCAGTACTTC
TRBJ2-5	large	-	TRBV6-1	CASSDHDGETQYF	TGTGCCAGCAGTGACCACGACGGAGAGACCCAGTACTTC
TRBJ1-5	-	-	TRBV24-1	CATSDSSGCQPQHF	TGTGCCACCAGTGATTCCTCAGGGTGCCAGCCCCAGCATTTT
TRBJ1-5	medium-sized	-	TRBV6-1	CASGGYADSNQPQHF	TGTGCCAGCGGGGGATACGCAGATAGCAATCAGCCCCAGCATTTT
TRBJ2-3	many	TRBD1	TRBV7-2	CASSLPRTGGRDTQYF	TGTGCCAGCAGCCTGCCCAGGACAGGGGGGAGAGATACGCAGTATTTT
TRBJ2-1	-	-	TRBV7-3	CASSQTSLEQFF	TGTGCCAGCAGCCAGACTAGTTTAGAGCAGTTCTTC
TRBJ2-7	few	-	TRBV5-1	CASSLVGSAHEQYF	TGCGCCAGCAGCTTGGTTGGGAGTGCCCACGAGCAGTACTTC
TRBJ1-1	many	-	TRBV4-3	CASSPLWRGDTEAFF	TGCGCCAGCAGCCCCCTTTGGCGCGGGGACACTGAAGCTTTCTTT
TRBJ1-1	many	-	TRBV2	CAIPLGGSPTGNTEAFF	TGTGCCATCCCCCTCGGTGGCAGTCCAACGGGGAACACTGAAGCTTTCTTT
TRBJ2-7	few	TRBD1	TRBV5-1	CASSSQQGNEQYF	TGCGCCAGCAGCTCTCAACAGGGGAACGAGCAGTACTTC
TRBJ1-5	medium-sized	-	TRBV6-2/TRBV6-3	CASSPRRYSNQPQHF	TGTGCCAGCAGTCCTCGACGGTATAGCAATCAGCCCCAGCATTTT
TRBJ1-1	-	-	TRBV12-3/TRBV12-4	CAGSLETYSNAEAFF	TGTGCCGGCAGTTTAGAGACCTATAGCAACGCCGAAGCTTTCTTT